These 26 T cell receptor beta chains were all obtained from the same sample, sequenced in a study of blood T cell dynamics during melanoma immunotherapy. Regarding time point: pre-treatment baseline. Assay: immunoSEQ multiplex PCR; the TCRdb copy retains only in-frame clones and omits some. Found here are about 13,000 clones, around 90% of them singletons; the top ten hold roughly 0.2%. The input for sequencing was effector memory CD8+ T cells from blood, taken from a patient treated with checkpoint blockade. All receptors derive from a human donor with melanoma.

The chain combines TRBV19 with TRBJ1-5; unclear D gene. V gave up 2 bases and J gave up 4 bases, with 12 bases separating them. The germline V gene encodes CDR1 LNHDA and CDR2 SQIVND (reference sequence). The CDR3 length is 15 residues. CDR3 residues: CASSILLGENQPQHF. CDR3 sequence (DNA): TGTGCCAGTAGTATATTGTTGGGAGAGAATCAGCCCCAGCATTTT.

V gene TRBV21-1 combines with J gene TRBJ2-4; the D call TRBD2 from the table was never checked on the DNA. TRBV21-1 is assigned pseudogene status. The CDR3 sequence is 18 residues long. CDR3 coding DNA: TGTGCCAGCAGCGGTGGAGTGCCGGACTTAATAGCCAAAAACATTCAGTACTTC. Translation gives CASSGGVPDLIAKNIQYF.

The CDR3 spells CASSPGPDYEQYF. As DNA, the CDR3 is TGTGCCAGCAGTCCGGGACCTGACTACGAGCAGTACTTC. The V and J genes are TRBV27 and TRBJ2-7; D may match TRBD1 or TRBD2 (5 bases each). Germline lookup yields CDR1 MNHEY and CDR2 SMNVEV (reference sequence). Deletions cut 5 bases from V and 3 bases from J, with 11 bases between. This CDR3 has 13 amino acids.

The V call is TRBV6-4, the J call TRBJ1-1, with 8 bases that match TRBD1. CDR1 is MRHNA, CDR2 SNTAGT, per germline. The CDR3 totals 12 residues. J lost 2 bases, V lost 8 bases, and 1 base had no gene match. CDR3 amino acids: CASPGGNTEAFF. DNA of the CDR3: TGTGCCAGCCCAGGGGGCAACACTGAAGCTTTCTTT.

The V and J genes are TRBV9 and TRBJ2-7; 7 positions match TRBD1. With V trimmed by 3 bases and J by 0 bases, 9 bases remained unmatched. Germline CDR1 is SGDLS and CDR2 is YYNGEE. The CDR3 runs to 16 residues. The DNA for the CDR3 is TGTGCCAGCAGCGCGTTCCGGGACAGTAGCTCCTACGAGCAGTACTTC. This encodes CASSAFRDSSSYEQYF.

The count of this clone is one. The genes are TRBV15 and TRBJ1-5, with D hard to call. This CDR3 has 14 amino acids. The ends were cut back, 8 bases at V and 4 bases at J, with 15 bases in the middle. CDR1 is LNHNV, CDR2 YYDKDF, per germline (reference sequence). The CDR3 bases are TGTGCCACCGGCACAGACGTCGATAATCAGCCCCAGCATTTT. Its translation: CATGTDVDNQPQHF.

This clone was observed once. V usage is TRBV7-9 and J usage is TRBJ2-1; perhaps TRBD2 as D (5 bases). CDR1 SEHNR and CDR2 FQNEAQ come from the germline V gene (reference sequence). There are 12 residues in the CDR3. V was cut by 8 bases and J by 8 bases, with 13 bases left in between. CDR3 protein: CASGWTLHEQFF. The CDR3 region has the DNA TGTGCCAGCGGATGGACTCTGCATGAGCAGTTCTTC.

This chain joins TRBV15 and TRBJ1-2, with D unresolved. Trimming left V 0 bases short and J 1 base short, with 15 bases between. Germline CDR1 and CDR2: LNHNV and YYDKDF (reference sequence). The CDR3 consists of 17 residues. CDR3 nucleotide sequence: TGTGCCACCAGCAGAGATCTCGGGGAGGCCCGTAACTATGGCTACACCTTC. The encoded protein is CATSRDLGEARNYGYTF.

The chain links TRBV7-9 to TRBJ2-2; 7 bases line up with TRBD1. The junction had 7 bases not matched to a gene; V was cut back by 2 bases and J by 4 bases. This CDR3 contains 16 residues. Germline values: CDR1 SEHNR, CDR2 FQNEAQ (reference sequence). This CDR3 reads CASSLREGAGTGELFF. DNA for the CDR3: TGTGCCAGCAGCTTACGCGAGGGGGCGGGCACCGGGGAGCTGTTTTTT.

The chain links TRBV27 to TRBJ2-7; TRBD1 agrees at 8 bases. The CDR3 spans 15 residues. V dropped 0 bases and J dropped 4; count of bases not matched to a gene: 5. The germline gives CDR1 MNHEY, CDR2 SMNVEV (reference sequence). The CDR3 region is CASSLSPGGGYEQYF. CDR3 bases: TGTGCCAGCAGTTTATCGCCAGGGGGCGGGTACGAGCAGTACTTC.

This rearrangement joins TRBV2 to TRBJ2-7; 10 bases line up with TRBD2. In germline, CDR1 is SNHLY, CDR2 FYNNEI. The CDR3 sequence is 14 residues long. V trimming: 10 bases; J trimming: 1 base; junction bases outside the gene matches: 7. The CDR3 DNA is TGTGCCATTATAGCGGGAGGCCTTTCCTACGAGCAGTACTTC. Protein product: CAIIAGGLSYEQYF.

This chain joins TRBV27 and TRBJ2-1; possibly TRBD1 for D (6 bases). Germline lookup yields CDR1 MNHEY and CDR2 SMNVEV (reference sequence). There are 16 residues in the CDR3. V lost 0 bases and J 0 bases, leaving 9 bases between the germline ends. This CDR3 reads CASSLSPRGSYNEQFF. DNA of the CDR3: TGTGCCAGCAGTTTATCGCCCAGGGGCTCCTACAATGAGCAGTTCTTC.

The chain has TRBV13 and TRBJ2-7; TRBD1 might be the D (7 bases). Deletions cut 5 bases from V and 7 bases from J, with 21 bases between. The CDR3 has 15 amino acids. Per the germline V gene, CDR1 is PRHDT and CDR2 is FYEKMQ (reference sequence). The chain's CDR3 is CASSPRDRPAGEQYF. The CDR3 nucleotides read TGTGCCAGCAGCCCCCGGGACAGACCAGCGGGTGAGCAGTACTTC.

The chain links TRBV4-1 to TRBJ2-2, with D unresolved. The length of the CDR3 is 12 residues. Germline V lookup: CDR1 MGHRA, CDR2 YSYEKL. V lost 1 base to trimming and J lost 6 bases, with 3 bases between them. The CDR3 sequence is CASSQVAGELFF. Written as DNA, the CDR3 is TGCGCCAGCAGCCAAGTTGCCGGGGAGCTGTTTTTT.

This chain joins TRBV4-1 and TRBJ1-1, with 8 positions matching TRBD1. Trimming took 1 base from V and 2 from J; bases not matched to a gene: 3. The germline V gene encodes CDR1 MGHRA and CDR2 YSYEKL. The CDR3 extends over 15 amino acids. The CDR3 DNA reads TGCGCCAGCAGCCAAGTTACAGGGGGTAACACTGAAGCTTTCTTT. Residues: CASSQVTGGNTEAFF.

The chain carries TRBV9 and TRBJ1-1; D call uncertain. Trimming left V 0 bases short and J 5 bases short, with 8 bases between. There are 13 residues in the CDR3. In germline, CDR1 is SGDLS, CDR2 YYNGEE. CDR3 in amino acids: CASSVASGTEAFF. For the CDR3, the DNA is TGTGCCAGCAGCGTAGCTTCCGGGACTGAAGCTTTCTTT. Combining the CDR3 with reference TRBV9 and TRBJ1-1 gives the whole variable domain DSGVTQTPKHLITATGQRVTLRCSPRSGDLSVYWYQQSLDQGLQFLIQYYNGEERAKGNILERFSAQQFPDLHSELNLSSLELGDSALYFCASSVASGTEAFFGQGTRLTVV.

This clone appeared once. The genes are TRBV7-9 and TRBJ2-5; 10 bases are shared with TRBD2. The CDR3 is 15 amino acids. The ends lost 7 bases at V and 0 bases at J; junction bases unmatched: 5. Per the germline V gene, CDR1 is SEHNR and CDR2 is FQNEAQ (reference sequence). CDR3 residues: CASMRTSGYQETQYF. CDR3 bases: TGTGCCAGCATGCGGACTAGCGGTTACCAAGAGACCCAGTACTTC.

This clone came up once. J is TRBJ2-3 and V is TRBV9, with 10 bases identical to TRBD2. From germline, CDR1 is SGDLS and CDR2 YYNGEE. V was clipped by 2 bases and J by 1 base; unmatched bases: 13. The CDR3 has 19 residues. The CDR3 is CASSVLAGAQGLGTDTQYF. CDR3 sequence (DNA): TGTGCCAGCAGCGTTCTAGCGGGAGCCCAAGGATTGGGCACAGATACGCAGTATTTT.

The chain is built from TRBV4-3 and TRBJ2-1; 10 bases are shared with TRBD2. V dropped 0 bases and J dropped 12; count of bases not matched to a gene: 5. The germline gives CDR1 LGHNA, CDR2 YSLEER. The CDR3 runs to 14 residues. The CDR3 DNA sequence: TGCGCCAGCAGCCAAGACGGGACTAGCGTGCTGCAGTTCTTC. It encodes CASSQDGTSVLQFF.

CDR3 amino acids: CASSLAVNEQFF. CDR3 nucleotides: TGTGCCAGCAGCTTGGCAGTTAATGAGCAGTTCTTC. This chain joins TRBV7-2 and TRBJ2-1; D unclear. The V end was cut by 3 bases, the J end by 7 bases, with 7 bases between. The CDR3 has 12 residues. Germline-derived CDR1 and CDR2 are SGHTA and FQGNSA.

The V call is TRBV19, the J call TRBJ2-1; 10 bases fit TRBD1. The V segment lost 7 bases and the J segment 13 bases; nucleotides outside the gene matches: 10. CDR3 size: 13 residues. The germline V gene encodes CDR1 LNHDA and CDR2 SQIVND (reference sequence). As DNA, the CDR3 is TGTGCCAGTAACATGGGACAGGGGATTGAACAGTTCTTC. Its translation: CASNMGQGIEQFF.

The chain combines TRBV10-1 with TRBJ2-7; 7 bases match TRBD1. The CDR3 spans 17 residues. Germline V CDR1 and CDR2: WNHNN, SYGVQD (reference sequence). The V and J ends lost 3 bases and 6 bases, in that order; junction bases with no gene match: 17. Here the CDR3 reads CASSETDRLDTTGEQYF. The CDR3 DNA reads as TGCGCCAGCAGTGAAACGGACAGGTTGGATACTACTGGCGAGCAGTACTTC.

The chain employs TRBV10-2 and TRBJ2-5; D uncertain. The DNA matches TRBJ2-7 better at its end, which makes the J call doubtful. Germline V gives CDR1 WSHSY, CDR2 SAAADI. There are 11 residues in the CDR3. In nucleotides, the CDR3 is TGCGCCAGCAGTGAGGTCTACGAGCAGTACTTC. It codes for CASSEVYEQYF.

The rearrangement joins TRBV27 to TRBJ1-2; TRBD1 might be the D (6 bases). Germline V lookup: CDR1 MNHEY, CDR2 SMNVEV (reference sequence). With 5 bases removed from V and 3 bases from J, the gap between germline ends came to 16 bases. The CDR3 runs 15 residues. The CDR3 DNA reads TGTGCCAGCAGTCCGTCGACAGGTAGTGACTATGGCTACACCTTC. Its protein product is CASSPSTGSDYGYTF.

This chain connects TRBV6-5 to TRBJ2-1; D gene unclear. In germline, CDR1 is MNHEY, CDR2 SVGAGI. This CDR3 comprises 15 residues. V shed 3 bases and J shed 1 base, with 10 bases lying between them. DNA for the CDR3: TGTGCCAGCAGTTATGACAAGGCATCCTACAATGAGCAGTTCTTC. Its protein product is CASSYDKASYNEQFF.

The genes are TRBV5-4 and TRBJ2-1; 10 bases match TRBD2. The germline V gene has CDR1 SGHNT and CDR2 YYREEE (reference sequence). Trimming at V came to 2 bases and at J to 3 bases, leaving 2 bases not matched to a gene. This CDR3 is 15 amino acids long. CDR3: CASSFGTSDYNEQFF. As DNA, the CDR3 is TGTGCCAGCAGCTTCGGGACTAGCGACTACAATGAGCAGTTCTTC. The whole variable domain, filled in from reference TRBV5-4 and TRBJ2-1, reads ETGVTQSPTHLIKTRGQQVTLRCSSQSGHNTVSWYQQALGQGPQFIFQYYREEENGRGNFPPRFSGLQFPNYSSELNVNALELDDSALYLCASSFGTSDYNEQFFGPGTRLTVL.